This paragraph covers one T cell receptor (beta chain) sequence. Its target is not known. With the Oncomine TCR Beta short-read assay, DNA from cultured CD4+ T cells was sequenced. TCRdb fed the PCR reads into MiXCR, producing one record per CDR3 protein. This sample yields about 1,800 distinct CDR3 sequences, of which 55% to 75% are seen a single time; approximately 52% belongs to the top ten. Treatment of the sample: approximately 11-day PBMC culture with coronavirus spike peptide pools or control peptides (ViraFEST assay). The data were obtained in a study of vaccination and CD4 T cells after COVID-19. Turning to the study itself: Overlapping peptides of the spike proteins of SARS-CoV-2, HCoV-NL63, HCoV-OC43 and HCoV-229E were used for cell stimulation.

This CDR3 is 13 amino acids long. CDR1 is SGHTA and CDR2 is FQGTGA in the germline V gene. V gave up 2 bases and J gave up 6 bases, with 8 bases separating them. This TCR was sampled from a human donor who had recovered from COVID-19. The input for sequencing was CD4+ T cells from blood, cultured in vitro, taken after SARS-CoV-2 vaccination. This chain connects TRBV7-3 to TRBJ2-1; no clear D gene. The CDR3 DNA sequence: TGTGCCAGCAGCTTAGGAAACCCCAATGAGCAGTTCTTC. Translation: CASSLGNPNEQFF.